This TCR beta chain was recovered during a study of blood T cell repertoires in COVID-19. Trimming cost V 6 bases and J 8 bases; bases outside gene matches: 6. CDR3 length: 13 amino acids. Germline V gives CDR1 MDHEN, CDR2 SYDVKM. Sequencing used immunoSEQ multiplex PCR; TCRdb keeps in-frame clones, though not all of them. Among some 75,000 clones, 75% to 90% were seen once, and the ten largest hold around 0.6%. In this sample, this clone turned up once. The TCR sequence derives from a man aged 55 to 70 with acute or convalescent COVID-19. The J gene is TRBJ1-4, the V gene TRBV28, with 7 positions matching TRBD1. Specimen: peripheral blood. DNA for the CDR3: TGTGCCAGCAGACTCCCGGGACAGGAAAAACTGTTTTTT. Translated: CASRLPGQEKLFF.